This entry lists 11 T cell receptor beta chains sequenced from one sample in a study of molecular identifiers for immune sequencing clone quantification. TCRdb fed the PCR reads into MiXCR, producing one record per CDR3 protein. This table holds hundreds of thousands of distinct CDR3 sequences, 20% found once. Sequencing was carried out using naive CD8+ T cells from blood, with Jurkat cell RNA spiked in. The subset denotes: FACS-sorted CD8+CD4-CCR7+CD45RA+ naive T cells. Every receptor here comes from a human donor in good health. Some libraries in this study had Jurkat cell RNA spiked in.

A few counts support this clonotype. The chain carries TRBV19 and TRBJ1-5; D is possibly TRBD1 (5 bases). The CDR3 runs to 12 residues. The V end lost 8 bases, the J end lost 6 bases, and 11 bases lay between the germline ends. Germline-derived CDR1 and CDR2 are LNHDA and SQIVND (reference sequence). The CDR3: CASGGAGQPQHF. The CDR3 coding sequence is TGTGCCAGTGGAGGGGCCGGTCAGCCCCAGCATTTT.

This clonotype was picked up many times. The genes are TRBV27 and TRBJ1-1, with 10 bases identical to TRBD1. Trimming cost V 6 bases and J 3 bases; bases outside gene matches: 10. The CDR3 runs to 16 residues. Per germline, CDR1 MNHEY and CDR2 SMNVEV (reference sequence). CDR3 coding DNA: TGTGCCAGCAGCCCCGTAGGGACAGGGGCAGACACTGAAGCTTTCTTT. Encoded protein: CASSPVGTGADTEAFF.

This clonotype was observed many times. The chain recombines TRBV20-1 with TRBJ2-3; D might be TRBD2 (5 bases). Germline V CDR1 and CDR2: DFQATT, SNEGSKA (reference sequence). The CDR3 spans 12 residues. Trimming cost V 5 bases and J 2 bases, with 8 bases left between them. Here the CDR3 DNA reads TGCAGTGCTGGACTTAACACAGATACGCAGTATTTT. Its protein is CSAGLNTDTQYF.

There are many counts of this clonotype. This rearrangement joins TRBV28 to TRBJ2-7; the match to TRBD2 covers 11 bases. J was trimmed by 0 bases and V by 10 bases; bases with no gene match: 11. This CDR3 has 16 residues. CDR1 is MDHEN and CDR2 is SYDVKM in the germline V gene. The CDR3 spells CATGLAGPIFSYEQYF. CDR3 DNA: TGTGCCACCGGACTAGCGGGCCCAATTTTCTCCTACGAGCAGTACTTC.

This clonotype has more than one count but fewer than ten. The chain is built from TRBV20-1 and TRBJ2-3, with 9 bases fitting TRBD1. V was pared by 6 bases and J by 4 bases, with 11 bases of the junction left unmatched. CDR1 is DFQATT and CDR2 is SNEGSKA in the germline V gene (reference sequence). The CDR3 consists of 15 residues. The CDR3 is CSATLTGGLADTQYF. CDR3 sequence (DNA): TGCAGTGCCACCCTGACAGGGGGGTTGGCAGATACGCAGTATTTT.

The CDR3 coding sequence is TGTGCCAGCAGTCAATTAGAGGCCTACAATGAGCAGTTCTTC. It codes for CASSQLEAYNEQFF. The V call is TRBV6-6, the J call TRBJ2-1; the D is unclear. This CDR3 comprises 14 residues. The germline V and J ends were trimmed by 5 bases and 2 bases, with 10 bases remaining between them. Germline values: CDR1 MNHNY, CDR2 SVGAGI (reference sequence).

The chain combines TRBV9 with TRBJ2-7; no clear D. CDR1 SGDLS and CDR2 YYNGEE come from the germline V gene. V was pared by 2 bases and J by 0 bases, with 12 bases between. The CDR3 totals 15 residues. CDR3 sequence reads: CASSVGSMSSYEQYF. As DNA, the CDR3 is TGTGCCAGCAGCGTCGGAAGCATGAGCTCCTACGAGCAGTACTTC.

Turning to this clonotype: A much larger clone sits a single nucleotide away, making a read error possible. The chain carries TRBV12-3 or TRBV12-4 and TRBJ2-2, with D perhaps matching TRBD1 or TRBD2 (7 bases each). This CDR3 contains 15 residues. Trimming removed 5 bases at V and 9 bases at J, with 19 bases between. CDR3 sequence (DNA): TGTGCCAGCAGTCGACAGGGAGGGTATTCCAGGGAGCTGTTTTTT. Translation: CASSRQGGYSRELFF.

At least ten counts were recorded for this clonotype. This chain links TRBV5-4 with TRBJ1-1; the match to TRBD1 covers 9 bases. In germline, CDR1 is SGHNT, CDR2 YYREEE (reference sequence). The CDR3 is made up of 14 amino acids. With V trimmed by 4 bases and J by 7 bases, 8 bases remained unmatched. This CDR3 reads CASSLWTGVGEAFF. In DNA, the CDR3 is TGTGCCAGCAGCCTATGGACAGGGGTTGGTGAAGCTTTCTTT.

This clonotype was recorded many times. This chain connects TRBV7-9 to TRBJ1-1; D unresolved. Germline CDR1 is SEHNR and CDR2 is FQNEAQ (reference sequence). This CDR3 is built from 16 residues. V was pared by 0 bases and J by 6 bases, with 17 bases between. The CDR3 region has the DNA TGTGCCAGCAGCTTAGCAATTGGGTCACTCGGCCCTGAAGCTTTCTTT. Translating it yields CASSLAIGSLGPEAFF.

There are a few counts of this clonotype. Sequence at one end of the junction differs from germline and may be a read error. The rearrangement uses TRBV7-7 and TRBJ2-1; 8 positions agree with TRBD2. Germline V gene sequence: CDR1 SSHAT, CDR2 FNYEAQ (reference sequence). CDR3 size: 14 residues. The chain's CDR3 is CASSLAGSAHEQFF. CDR3 bases: TGTGCTAGCAGCTTAGCGGGGTCCGCCCATGAGCAGTTCTTC.